A single sample is the source of the 27 T cell receptor beta chains below, sequenced in a study of T cell repertoires in cytomegalovirus infection. Antigen specificity for these receptors is unknown. TCRdb passed the reads through MiXCR, listing each CDR3 protein once. Of approximately 910,000 distinct CDR3 sequences in the sample, around 30% are singletons; the top ten hold 11% to 15%. The sample was cultured CD8+ T cells from PBMCs, taken from culture after CMV antigen stimulation. The source is a human donor in good health (CMV status not recorded). Some clones in this sample may be carry-over from other donors' samples.

This clonotype has a count of ten or more. The rearrangement uses TRBV27 and TRBJ2-1, with D unresolved. Trimming pared 6 bases from V and 7 bases from J, leaving 7 bases between. Germline CDR1 reads MNHEY; CDR2 reads SMNVEV (reference sequence). The CDR3 contains 11 residues. The CDR3 nucleotides read TGTGCCAGCAGCGAGGATAATGAGCAGTTCTTC. It codes for CASSEDNEQFF.

V and J are TRBV12-3 or TRBV12-4 and TRBJ2-4; no reliable D call. The CDR3 spans 15 residues. Trimming removed 3 bases from V and 3 bases from J, with 12 bases in between. The CDR3, as DNA: TGTGCCAGCAGTTTTCTCTACGGAAACAAAAACATTCAGTACTTC. Its translation is CASSFLYGNKNIQYF.

This rearrangement joins TRBV5-1 to TRBJ2-7; tentatively, D is TRBD1 (5 bases). Germline CDR1 SGHRS, CDR2 YFSETQ. The CDR3 is 12 residues long. V was pared by 5 bases and J by 5 bases, with 11 bases between. Here the CDR3 DNA reads TGCGCCAGCAGTAATGGGGCGAACGAGCAGTACTTC. This codes for CASSNGANEQYF.

The rearrangement links TRBV6-5 to TRBJ1-1; 8 bases agree with TRBD1. CDR3 length: 13 residues. V trimming: 2 bases; J trimming: 10 bases; junction bases outside the gene matches: 6. Germline V gives CDR1 MNHEY, CDR2 SVGAGI. The CDR3: CASSYEGTGVAFF. CDR3 sequence (DNA): TGTGCCAGCAGTTACGAAGGGACAGGAGTAGCTTTCTTT.

This chain links TRBV7-9 with TRBJ1-5; D remains unclear. The CDR3 has 13 amino acids. V was trimmed by 4 bases and J by 9 bases, leaving 13 bases between them. Germline V lookup: CDR1 SEHNR, CDR2 FQNEAQ (reference sequence). The CDR3 loop is CASSSAVGLPQHF. CDR3 DNA: TGTGCCAGCAGCTCAGCAGTGGGTCTGCCCCAGCATTTT.

This clonotype was seen a few times. This chain links TRBV25-1 with TRBJ1-5; D not certain. V was cut by 7 bases and J by 7 bases, with 23 bases left in between. The CDR3 spans 16 residues. The germline V gene encodes CDR1 MGHDK and CDR2 SYGVNS. The CDR3 reads CASTNIAGPPRQPQHF. The CDR3 DNA reads as TGTGCCAGCACCAATATAGCCGGGCCGCCCAGGCAGCCCCAGCATTTT.

This clonotype was counted ten times or more. The V call is TRBV7-4, the J call TRBJ2-5, with D perhaps TRBD1 or TRBD2 (5 bases each). This CDR3 spans 20 amino acids. The germline V gene encodes CDR1 SGHVT and CDR2 SQSDAQ. The V gene lost 4 bases and the J gene lost 7 bases, with 34 bases spanning the gap. The CDR3 protein is CASSSEDGAFGKTRAGTQYF. CDR3 DNA: TGTGCCAGCAGCTCCGAAGACGGGGCTTTTGGGAAAACCAGGGCGGGGACCCAGTACTTC.

The rearrangement joins TRBV13 to TRBJ1-1; 7 nucleotides line up with TRBD1. J gave up 6 bases and V 5 bases, and 6 bases lay outside the gene matches. The germline V gene has CDR1 PRHDT and CDR2 FYEKMQ (reference sequence). The CDR3 has 13 residues. As DNA, the CDR3 is TGTGCCAGCAGCGCGGGACAGCTGGCTGAAGCTTTCTTT. It yields the protein CASSAGQLAEAFF.

The DNA for the CDR3 is TGCAGTGCTACTTGGAGCGCAGATACGCAGTATTTT. This sequence encodes CSATWSADTQYF. The chain is built from TRBV20-1 and TRBJ2-3, with no clear D. The V and J ends lost 4 bases and 4 bases respectively, with 9 bases between them. Per the germline V gene, CDR1 is DFQATT and CDR2 is SNEGSKA (reference sequence). The CDR3 covers 12 residues.

The chain joins TRBV12-3 or TRBV12-4 to TRBJ1-1, with D possibly TRBD1 on 5 matching bases. The CDR3 consists of 16 residues. The V and J ends lost 7 bases and 5 bases respectively, with 23 bases between them. The CDR3 loop reads CASNFYFTGGGTEAFF. CDR3 DNA sequence: TGTGCCAGCAATTTTTACTTCACCGGGGGGGGGACTGAAGCTTTCTTT.

The chain joins TRBV27 to TRBJ1-4, with D perhaps matching TRBD1 (5 bases). The CDR3 covers 15 residues. V lost 5 bases and J lost 8, with 18 bases in between. Germline V gene data show CDR1 as MNHEY and CDR2 as SMNVEV (reference sequence). CDR3 nucleotides: TGTGCCAGCAGTCCCTCAGGGCCCCCTAGAGAAAAACTGTTTTTT. Translating gives CASSPSGPPREKLFF.

In this sample, this clonotype turned up a few times. The chain uses TRBV3-1 and TRBJ2-2; D not resolved. Germline V CDR1 and CDR2: LGHDT, YNNKEL (reference sequence). The V end lost 1 base, the J end lost 4 bases, and 10 bases lay between the germline ends. This CDR3 comprises 15 residues. The CDR3 here is CASSQVLQVTGELFF. The CDR3 DNA sequence: TGTGCCAGCAGCCAAGTTCTCCAGGTCACCGGGGAGCTGTTTTTT.

This clonotype was detected only a few times. The chain joins TRBV27 to TRBJ1-1, with D possibly being TRBD1 (6 bases). The CDR3 runs 17 residues. Trimming left V 4 bases short and J 4 bases short, with 22 bases between. Germline-derived CDR1 and CDR2 are MNHEY and SMNVEV (reference sequence). CDR3 protein: CASSYFRDTQEGTEAFF. The CDR3 DNA follows: TGTGCCAGCAGTTACTTCCGGGACACCCAGGAGGGCACTGAAGCTTTCTTT.

CDR3 sequence reads: CASRPTGGGEENTEAFF. The DNA of the CDR3 is TGTGCCAGCAGACCTACAGGGGGCGGTGAAGAAAACACTGAAGCTTTCTTT. The chain has TRBV2 and TRBJ1-1; 9 positions agree with TRBD1. The junction had 13 bases not matched to a gene; V was cut back by 6 bases and J by 2 bases. Per the germline V gene, CDR1 is SNHLY and CDR2 is FYNNEI. The CDR3 totals 17 residues. Drawing the rest from reference TRBV2 and TRBJ1-1, the complete variable domain is EPEVTQTPSHQVTQMGQEVILRCVPISNHLYFYWYRQILGQKVEFLVSFYNNEISEKSEIFDDQFSVERPDGSNFTLKIRSTKLEDSAMYFCASRPTGGGEENTEAFFGQGTRLTVV.

With regard to this clonotype: Because it lacks the conserved phenylalanine or tryptophan at the end, this CDR3 is likely a read error. The DNA is left out, because the CDR3 cannot be placed on it with certainty; the CDR3 is given as TCRdb lists it. The chain links TRBV7-6 to TRBJ1-1; the D call of TRBD1 is as the table states it, not checked on the DNA. The CDR3 spans 15 residues, counting both ends. The germline V gene has CDR1 SGHVS and CDR2 FNYEAQ. The CDR3 sequence is CASRPHEAVNTESFL.

The chain uses TRBV10-3 and TRBJ2-1; 8 bases are shared with TRBD2. Trimming at V came to 0 bases and at J to 4 bases, leaving 5 bases not matched to a gene. The CDR3 is 16 amino acids. CDR1 is ENHRY, CDR2 SYGVKD, per germline. CDR3 bases: TGTGCCATCAGTGAGTCAGGAGCGGGGGCTTACAATGAGCAGTTCTTC. It is translated as CAISESGAGAYNEQFF.

This clonotype was detected a few times. The rearrangement uses TRBV5-1 and TRBJ2-1, with D unclear. The CDR3 has 16 amino acids. In germline, CDR1 is SGHRS, CDR2 YFSETQ. V was clipped by 1 base and J by 4 bases, with 15 bases between them. The CDR3 DNA sequence: TGCGCCAGCAGCTTGCTTGCAGGACCCTTTTACAATGAGCAGTTCTTC. This encodes CASSLLAGPFYNEQFF.

This clonotype appeared a few times. This chain connects TRBV6-6 to TRBJ2-7; D not certain. The V end lost 4 bases, the J end lost 3 bases, and 7 bases lay between the germline ends. CDR1 is MNHNY and CDR2 is SVGAGI in the germline V gene (reference sequence). The length of the CDR3 is 12 residues. The CDR3 sequence: CASSFELYEQYF. The CDR3 DNA follows: TGTGCCAGCAGTTTCGAGCTCTACGAGCAGTACTTC.

J is TRBJ2-7 and V is TRBV27; possibly TRBD2 for D (6 bases). This CDR3 has 14 residues. Trimming cost V 6 bases and J 3 bases, with 15 bases left between them. The germline gives CDR1 MNHEY, CDR2 SMNVEV (reference sequence). This CDR3 is CASRQSGGDYEQYV. CDR3 DNA sequence: TGTGCCAGCAGGCAATCTGGCGGGGACTACGAGCAGTACGTC.

This clonotype was detected a few times. The chain couples TRBV9 to TRBJ1-3, with unresolved D. V was trimmed by 4 bases and J by 8 bases, leaving 13 bases between them. The CDR3 has 13 residues. CDR1 and CDR2 from the germline V gene are SGDLS and YYNGEE. The DNA for the CDR3 is TGTGCCAGCAGCCCCCATGCTGGTGACACCATATATTTT. Residues: CASSPHAGDTIYF.

CDR3 amino acids: CASSQDSADGNQPQHF. CDR3 sequence (DNA): TGTGCCAGCAGCCAAGATAGCGCCGATGGCAATCAGCCCCAGCATTTT. This sequence joins TRBV4-2 and TRBJ1-5; no definite D call. CDR1 and CDR2 from the germline V gene are LGHNA and YNFKEQ. The CDR3 has 16 residues. V was cut by 0 bases and J by 2 bases, with 11 bases left in between.

This rearrangement joins TRBV5-1 to TRBJ2-5; a possible D gene is TRBD1 (5 bases). The germline CDR1 and CDR2 sequences are SGHRS and YFSETQ. The CDR3 totals 15 residues. V lost 3 bases and J 5 bases, leaving 17 bases between the germline ends. As DNA, the CDR3 is TGCGCCAGCAGCTCTTCAGACAGCTCCTGGGAGACCCAGTACTTC. As protein: CASSSSDSSWETQYF.

The chain recombines TRBV14 with TRBJ2-3; 11 bases align to TRBD2. Germline loops: CDR1 SGHDN, CDR2 FVKESK. This CDR3 has 17 amino acids. V lost 3 bases to trimming and J lost 2 bases; unmatched junction nucleotides: 7. The CDR3 DNA sequence: TGTGCCAGCAGCCATCCAGTAGCGGGGGGGCTCACAGATACGCAGTATTTT. Residues: CASSHPVAGGLTDTQYF.

The table lists this clonotype with a few counts. The chain is built from TRBV7-4 and TRBJ2-7; perhaps D is TRBD1 or TRBD2 (5 bases each). CDR1 and CDR2 from the germline V gene are SGHVT and SQSDAQ. CDR3 length: 14 residues. Between the trimmed V and J ends, which lost 5 bases and 2 bases, there was a span of 13 bases. DNA for the CDR3: TGTGCCAGCAGCCTGGGACGGAATACCTACGAGCAGTACGTC. It specifies CASSLGRNTYEQYV.

V is TRBV19 and J is TRBJ2-3; D is undetermined. Trimming cost V 8 bases and J 0 bases, with 9 bases left between them. The germline gives CDR1 LNHDA, CDR2 SQIVND (reference sequence). The CDR3 extends over 13 amino acids. CDR3 in amino acids: CASESFSTDTQYF. CDR3 nucleotide sequence: TGTGCCAGTGAGTCATTTAGCACAGATACGCAGTATTTT.

This clonotype was seen many times. The V gene is TRBV7-8, the J gene TRBJ1-5, with D possibly being TRBD1 (5 bases). CDR3 length: 15 residues. Germline CDR1 reads SGHVS; CDR2 reads FQNEAQ. Trimming removed 3 bases from V and 2 bases from J, with 11 bases in between. CDR3 residues: CASSFLKGRNQPQHF. The CDR3 nucleotides read TGTGCCAGCAGCTTCTTGAAGGGGCGCAATCAGCCCCAGCATTTT.

In its sample, this clonotype was seen a few times. CDR3 DNA sequence: TGCGCCAGCAGCCAAGAACTCACGGGACTCTCCTACGAGCAGTACTTC. It encodes CASSQELTGLSYEQYF. The chain employs TRBV4-1 and TRBJ2-7; TRBD2 might be the D (6 bases). This CDR3 contains 16 residues. Germline lookup yields CDR1 MGHRA and CDR2 YSYEKL. The V end lost 0 bases, the J end lost 0 bases, and 12 bases lay between the germline ends.